The next 25 T cell receptor beta chains were all read from a single sample in a study of a mutant IDH1 vaccine in newly diagnosed glioma (dated by TCRdb to about 2021). No cognate antigen is known for these TCRs. The time point label on this specimen signifies: week 11, during vaccination. Each vaccine dose, consisting of 300 ug of a 20-mer mutant IDH1 peptide in Montanide, was administered subcutaneously with topical imiquimod. Receptor libraries were prepared by the immunoSEQ multiplex PCR assay. Sourced from immuneACCESS, this table was stored by TCRdb with only in-frame sequences that have V and J called. A share of the clones is absent; for the studies checked, an unresolved V gene accounts for under half, and the remainder has no known explanation. The sample profile shows around 62,000 clones; 89% of them were found once. Jointly, the top ten make up 1.9% of the sample. Here the sequenced sample was PBMCs, taken from a glioma patient whose treatment included an IDH1 peptide vaccine. Receptors were obtained from a man aged 35 to 55 with glioma.

J is TRBJ1-1 and V is TRBV28, with 7 bases lining up with TRBD1. Trimming cost V 4 bases and J 12 bases; bases outside gene matches: 14. CDR1 is MDHEN and CDR2 is SYDVKM in the germline V gene. The CDR3 totals 14 residues. In DNA, the CDR3 is TGTGCCAGCAGTTCCAAGAGGACAGGTCTGGCCCCTTTCTTT. Translating gives CASSSKRTGLAPFF. Full variable domain (missing parts from reference TRBV28 and TRBJ1-1): DVKVTQSSRYLVKRTGEKVFLECVQDMDHENMFWYRQDPGLGLRLIYFSYDVKMKEKGDIPEGYSVSREKKERFSLILESASTNQTSMYLCASSSKRTGLAPFFGQGTRLTVV.

This chain joins TRBV7-2 and TRBJ1-3; 8 positions match TRBD1. V gave up 4 bases and J gave up 0 bases; unmatched junction bases: 2. Germline V gene data show CDR1 as SGHTA and CDR2 as FQGNSA. The CDR3 extends over 15 amino acids. CDR3 nucleotides: TGTGCCAGCAGCTGGACAGGGAGCTCTGGAAACACCATATATTTT. Protein product: CASSWTGSSGNTIYF.

The rearrangement joins TRBV9 to TRBJ1-5; weak D call: TRBD1 (6 bases). Germline lookup yields CDR1 SGDLS and CDR2 YYNGEE. CDR3 size: 15 residues. Trimming left V 4 bases short and J 8 bases short, with 19 bases between. The CDR3 loop reads CASSLTGQISEPQHF. DNA of the CDR3: TGTGCCAGCAGCTTGACCGGACAGATCTCGGAGCCCCAGCATTTT.

The chain recombines TRBV4-1 with TRBJ2-1; D is uncertain. Germline CDR1 MGHRA, CDR2 YSYEKL. V was cut by 0 bases and J by 3 bases, with 9 bases left in between. This CDR3 contains 15 residues. CDR3 in DNA: TGCGCCAGCAGCCAAGAAAGCGCGGACTACAATGAGCAGTTCTTC. Its protein product is CASSQESADYNEQFF.

This clone was counted once. This chain links TRBV25-1 with TRBJ2-5, with TRBD2 matching over 8 bases. Germline lookup yields CDR1 MGHDK and CDR2 SYGVNS. The CDR3 extends over 15 amino acids. V dropped 6 bases and J dropped 1; count of bases not matched to a gene: 7. CDR3 nucleotides: TGTGCCAGCAGCCGGGCGGGGGGTTTCCAAGAGACCCAGTACTTC. Its protein is CASSRAGGFQETQYF.

The V call is TRBV7-2, the J call TRBJ2-7; 8 bases fit TRBD1. Germline V CDR1 and CDR2: SGHTA, FQGNSA. The trim removed 0 bases at V and 3 bases at J, leaving 4 bases unmatched. The CDR3 extends over 15 amino acids. The CDR3: CASSLASQGGYEQYF. CDR3 nucleotide sequence: TGTGCCAGCAGCTTAGCCTCACAGGGGGGCTACGAGCAGTACTTC. The variable domain in full, completed from reference TRBV7-2 and TRBJ2-7, reads GAGVSQSPSNKVTEKGKDVELRCDPISGHTALYWYRQSLGQGLEFLIYFQGNSAPDKSGLPSDRFSAERTGGSVSTLTIQRTQQEDSAVYLCASSLASQGGYEQYFGPGTRLTVT.

V usage is TRBV15 and J usage is TRBJ2-2, with D maybe TRBD1 (5 bases). Germline CDR1 is LNHNV and CDR2 is YYDKDF (reference sequence). The CDR3 totals 16 residues. V was shortened by 5 bases and J by 0 bases, with 13 bases between the two germline ends. In DNA form, the CDR3 reads TGTGCCACCAGCCGAGTAGGGGTTACGAACACCGGGGAGCTGTTTTTT. This translates into CATSRVGVTNTGELFF. Using reference TRBV15 and TRBJ2-2 for the parts outside the CDR3, the full variable domain is DAMVIQNPRYQVTQFGKPVTLSCSQTLNHNVMYWYQQKSSQAPKLLFHYYDKDFNNEADTPDNFQSRRPNTSFCFLDIRSPGLGDTAMYLCATSRVGVTNTGELFFGEGSRLTVL.

The J gene is TRBJ1-4, the V gene TRBV5-1; the D gene is possibly TRBD1 (6 bases). This CDR3 has 14 amino acids. The V end was cut by 4 bases, the J end by 4 bases, with 11 bases between. The germline CDR1 and CDR2 sequences are SGHRS and YFSETQ. Written as DNA, the CDR3 is TGCGCCAGCAGCCCCGACAGGAATAATGAAAAACTGTTTTTT. Amino acid sequence: CASSPDRNNEKLFF.

This sequence joins TRBV5-1 and TRBJ2-2; 11 nucleotides line up with TRBD1. The trim removed 5 bases at V and 5 bases at J, leaving 8 bases unmatched. This CDR3 contains 16 residues. CDR1 SGHRS and CDR2 YFSETQ come from the germline V gene. Written as DNA, the CDR3 is TGCGCCAGCAGGGACAGGGGGCGAAGTGGGACCGGGGAGCTGTTTTTT. Its translation is CASRDRGRSGTGELFF.

This clone was seen a few times. The rearrangement uses TRBV2 and TRBJ1-1; D not resolved. With 10 bases removed from V and 3 bases from J, the gap between germline ends came to 15 bases. The CDR3 is 13 residues long. The germline V gene encodes CDR1 SNHLY and CDR2 FYNNEI. This CDR3 is CATVLRRDTEAFF. The CDR3 nucleotides are TGTGCCACCGTATTGCGCCGGGACACTGAAGCTTTCTTT. Full variable domain (remainder filled in from reference TRBV2 and TRBJ1-1): EPEVTQTPSHQVTQMGQEVILRCVPISNHLYFYWYRQILGQKVEFLVSFYNNEISEKSEIFDDQFSVERPDGSNFTLKIRSTKLEDSAMYFCATVLRRDTEAFFGQGTRLTVV.

CDR3 nucleotide sequence: TGCGCCAGCAGCCTAGCGGGGGACCACACAGATACGCAGTATTTT. The encoded protein is CASSLAGDHTDTQYF. The J gene is TRBJ2-3, the V gene TRBV10-2, with 10 bases matching TRBD2. The CDR3 spans 15 residues. The V gene end was trimmed by 6 bases and the J gene end by 2 bases; junction bases not matched to a gene: 5. Germline V CDR1 and CDR2: WSHSY, SAAADI.

The count of this clone is one. At one end the junction does not follow the germline gene, possibly because of a read error. The gene calls are TRBV11-1 and TRBJ1-1; D is unresolved. This CDR3 comprises 14 residues. Germline CDR1 is SGHAT and CDR2 is FQDESV (reference sequence). The CDR3 DNA follows: TGTGCCAGCAGCGTAGCAGTCTACGGCACTGAAGCTTTCTTT. Its translation is CASSVAVYGTEAFF.

This chain links TRBV27 with TRBJ2-1, with 8 bases lining up with TRBD2. CDR1 MNHEY and CDR2 SMNVEV come from the germline V gene (reference sequence). The CDR3 length is 15 residues. The V gene end was trimmed by 3 bases and the J gene end by 5 bases; junction bases not matched to a gene: 6. The CDR3 sequence is CASSFFSGADNEQFF. The CDR3 DNA reads as TGTGCCAGCAGTTTTTTTAGCGGGGCTGACAATGAGCAGTTCTTC.

The genes are TRBV28 and TRBJ1-4, with D perhaps matching TRBD1 (5 bases). There are 14 residues in the CDR3. Germline V gene sequence: CDR1 MDHEN, CDR2 SYDVKM. V was pared by 7 bases and J by 6 bases, with 15 bases between. The CDR3 sequence: CASTSTGGDEKLFF. In nucleotides, the CDR3 is TGTGCCAGCACCTCTACCGGGGGGGATGAAAAACTGTTTTTT.

The V gene is TRBV19, the J gene TRBJ2-2; D may be TRBD2 (7 bases). V lost 5 bases, J lost 7 bases, and 20 bases lay in between. Germline-derived CDR1 and CDR2 are LNHDA and SQIVND (reference sequence). CDR3 length equals 16 residues. The CDR3 bases are TGTGCCAGTAGTCCCCATGGGAGGGGGGATATCGGGGAGCTGTTTTTT. Translated: CASSPHGRGDIGELFF. Combining the CDR3 with reference TRBV19 and TRBJ2-2 gives the whole variable domain DGGITQSPKYLFRKEGQNVTLSCEQNLNHDAMYWYRQDPGQGLRLIYYSQIVNDFQKGDIAEGYSVSREKKESFPLTVTSAQKNPTAFYLCASSPHGRGDIGELFFGEGSRLTVL.

The chain uses TRBV5-1 and TRBJ2-1, with TRBD1 matching 9 bases. From germline, CDR1 is SGHRS and CDR2 YFSETQ. This CDR3 contains 16 residues. The V segment lost 2 bases and the J segment 4 bases; nucleotides outside the gene matches: 7. This CDR3 reads CASSLEAGQGYNEQFF. As DNA, the CDR3 is TGCGCCAGCAGCTTAGAGGCTGGACAGGGGTACAATGAGCAGTTCTTC.

The chain recombines TRBV9 with TRBJ2-2; 9 bases are a match to TRBD2. The CDR3 is 15 residues long. After removal of 0 bases from V and 7 bases from J, the junction contained 4 bases not matched to a gene. The germline CDR1 and CDR2 sequences are SGDLS and YYNGEE. The chain's CDR3 is CASSVASGRSGELFF. CDR3 coding DNA: TGTGCCAGCAGCGTAGCCAGCGGGAGGAGCGGGGAGCTGTTTTTT.

The chain joins TRBV6-1 to TRBJ1-3, with 7 positions matching TRBD1. CDR1 is MNHNS, CDR2 SASEGT, per germline. This CDR3 has 15 amino acids. V was pared by 11 bases and J by 4 bases, with 14 bases of the junction left unmatched. The CDR3 loop reads CASARGTLLGNTIYF. CDR3 bases: TGTGCCTCCGCCAGGGGGACTCTTTTAGGAAACACCATATATTTT.

The chain has TRBV29-1 and TRBJ2-3; 10 bases map to TRBD2. With 2 bases clipped from V and 11 bases from J, the junction kept 10 bases outside the gene matches. Germline V gene data show CDR1 as SQVTM and CDR2 as ANQGSEA. This CDR3 is built from 14 residues. The CDR3 nucleotides read TGCAGCGTTGAATACGTAGCGGGGGGCCGGCAGCAGTATTTT. Protein product: CSVEYVAGGRQQYF.

The chain carries TRBV28 and TRBJ2-5, with D uncertain. Trimming pared 7 bases from V and 0 bases from J, leaving 15 bases between. Germline CDR1 is MDHEN and CDR2 is SYDVKM. The CDR3 length is 15 residues. The CDR3 protein is CASKFSAYHQETQYF. DNA for the CDR3: TGTGCCAGCAAGTTCAGTGCCTACCACCAAGAGACCCAGTACTTC. Based on the CDR3 plus reference TRBV28 and TRBJ2-5, the full variable domain is DVKVTQSSRYLVKRTGEKVFLECVQDMDHENMFWYRQDPGLGLRLIYFSYDVKMKEKGDIPEGYSVSREKKERFSLILESASTNQTSMYLCASKFSAYHQETQYFGPGTRLLVL.

The gene calls are TRBV5-5 and TRBJ2-5; D is perhaps TRBD2 (6 bases). The V and J ends lost 5 bases and 6 bases respectively, with 20 bases between them. The CDR3 extends over 15 amino acids. CDR1 is SGHKS and CDR2 is YYEKEE in the germline V gene (reference sequence). This CDR3 reads CASSLGGLGLKTQYF. Written as DNA, the CDR3 is TGTGCCAGCAGTCTGGGGGGACTGGGGTTGAAGACCCAGTACTTC.

V and J are TRBV7-3 and TRBJ1-1, with TRBD1 identical over 8 bases. Germline loops: CDR1 SGHTA, CDR2 FQGTGA. The CDR3 contains 14 residues. Unmatched junction bases numbered 10, after V lost 6 bases and J lost 7 bases. The CDR3 DNA sequence: TGTGCCAGCAGGTTTCAGGGGGCAGCCGGTGAAGCTTTCTTT. This translates into CASRFQGAAGEAFF.

This clone was detected a few times. This sequence joins TRBV19 and TRBJ2-4; 8 nucleotides line up with TRBD2. This CDR3 has 16 residues. CDR1 is LNHDA and CDR2 is SQIVND in the germline V gene (reference sequence). Trimming at V came to 5 bases and at J to 0 bases, leaving 6 bases not matched to a gene. This chain's CDR3 is CASSSLAGGAKNIQYF. CDR3 nucleotide sequence: TGTGCCAGTAGTTCCCTAGCGGGCGGAGCCAAAAACATTCAGTACTTC.

The chain carries TRBV12-5 and TRBJ1-1, with 7 nucleotides matching TRBD1. V was pared by 6 bases and J by 4 bases, with 8 bases of the junction left unmatched. This CDR3 has 14 amino acids. Germline CDR1 and CDR2: LGHNT and FRNRAP. DNA of the CDR3: TGTGCTAGTGGGTCGGGGAGGGGGCTCACTGAAGCTTTCTTT. It is translated as CASGSGRGLTEAFF.

The chain is built from TRBV21-1 and TRBJ1-5. TRBV21-1 is an annotated pseudogene. This CDR3 spans 16 amino acids. The CDR3 is CASSKGGRNYNQPQHF. The CDR3 region has the DNA TGTGCCAGCAGCAAAGGCGGCAGAAACTACAATCAGCCCCAGCATTTT.